Following are 19 T cell receptor beta chains from one sample sequenced in a study of beta chain features in type 1 diabetes (dated by TCRdb to the late 2010s). Points the paper makes about the study in general: Type 1 diabetes patients showed a moderate but significant shortening of TCRB CDR3 length in all four CD4+ subsets.

Receptor amplification or capture employed the immunoSEQ multiplex PCR assay. The entire amount of isolated RNA was reverse transcribed using the High Capacity cDNA Reverse Transcription Kit, so the sequenced TCRB transcripts were expressed ones. TCRdb carries this immuneACCESS record with in-frame sequences only. Its versions omit some clonotypes, under half of them owing to an unresolved V gene in the studies checked, with the rest unexplained. Within this sample are over 650,000 clones, with 11% to 15% of them counted one time only. Together, the top ten hold approximately 0.043% of the sample. Antigens of these TCRs are unknown. The specimen sequenced was naive CD4+ T cells from blood. What the cell subset or site label conveys for this sample: true naive CD4+ T cells. These receptor sequences come from a man aged 18 to 29 with type 1 diabetes.

The chain has TRBV7-2 and TRBJ2-7; possibly TRBD2 for D (7 bases). The CDR3 is 15 residues long. Germline V gene lookup returns CDR1 SGHTA and CDR2 FQGNSA. V was shortened by 1 base and J by 4 bases, with 14 bases between the two germline ends. The CDR3 here is CASSLGGGAAYEQYF. CDR3 nucleotides: TGTGCCAGCAGCTTAGGAGGGGGGGCCGCTTACGAGCAGTACTTC.

The chain links TRBV18 to TRBJ2-7; D could derive from TRBD1 or TRBD2 (5 bases each). The CDR3 extends over 15 amino acids. The germline V gene encodes CDR1 KGHSH and CDR2 LQKENI. V gave up 3 bases and J gave up 5 bases, with 17 bases separating them. CDR3 residues: CASSPGVQQKNEQYF. The DNA of the CDR3 is TGTGCCAGCTCACCGGGGGTACAGCAGAAGAACGAGCAGTACTTC. The full variable domain, rest sourced from reference TRBV18 and TRBJ2-7, is NAGVMQNPRHLVRRRGQEARLRCSPMKGHSHVYWYRQLPEEGLKFMVYLQKENIIDESGMPKERFSAEFPKEGPSILRIQQVVRGDSAAYFCASSPGVQQKNEQYFGPGTRLTVT.

This chain joins TRBV11-3 and TRBJ2-1; 7 nucleotides line up with TRBD1. CDR3 length equals 13 residues. The germline V gene has CDR1 SGHNT and CDR2 YENEEA. The V and J ends lost 4 bases and 5 bases, in that order; junction bases with no gene match: 2. As DNA, the CDR3 is TGTGCCAGCAGCTGGGACAGAGACAATGAGCAGTTCTTC. Its protein product is CASSWDRDNEQFF.

This clone was seen more than once but under ten times. The CDR3 coding sequence is TGCGCCAGCAGCCAAGGGCTGGGACAATTGGAGTATGGTGGCTACACCTTC. The encoded protein is CASSQGLGQLEYGGYTF. The chain carries TRBV4-3 and TRBJ1-2; D might be TRBD1 (6 bases). V lost 1 base and J 7 bases, leaving 22 bases between the germline ends. Germline CDR1 LGHNA, CDR2 YSLEER. The CDR3 spans 17 residues.

This clone showed up just a few times. The chain has TRBV11-2 and TRBJ2-5; unclear D gene. V was cut by 0 bases and J by 0 bases, with 8 bases left in between. Per germline, CDR1 SGHAT and CDR2 FQNNGV. The CDR3 totals 15 residues. The CDR3: CASSLETAYQETQYF. CDR3 nucleotide sequence: TGTGCCAGCAGCTTAGAGACGGCGTACCAAGAGACCCAGTACTTC. Together with reference TRBV11-2 and TRBJ2-5, the CDR3 gives the full variable domain: EAGVAQSPRYKIIEKRQSVAFWCNPISGHATLYWYQQILGQGPKLLIQFQNNGVVDDSQLPKDRFSAERLKGVDSTLKIQPAKLEDSAVYLCASSLETAYQETQYFGPGTRLLVL.

This clone was detected a few times. Germline and junction disagree at one end, which may indicate a read error. The rearrangement links TRBV28 to TRBJ2-1; 9 bases are shared with TRBD1. CDR3 size: 12 residues. Per the germline V gene, CDR1 is MDHEN and CDR2 is SYDVKM. The CDR3 DNA sequence: TGTGCCAGCAGTTTTCCCGGACAGGGGTGGGTCTTC. Protein sequence: CASSFPGQGWVF.

The V and J genes are TRBV4-3 and TRBJ2-2, with no clear D. The CDR3 has 14 residues. The germline V and J ends were trimmed by 0 bases and 7 bases, with 9 bases remaining between them. From germline, CDR1 is LGHNA and CDR2 YSLEER. CDR3 amino acids: CASSQEYGHGELFF. The DNA for the CDR3 is TGCGCCAGCAGCCAAGAATATGGTCACGGGGAGCTGTTTTTT.

The chain joins TRBV10-3 to TRBJ1-5; no definite D call. CDR3 length: 15 amino acids. Germline values: CDR1 ENHRY, CDR2 SYGVKD. Trimming stripped 0 bases from V and 4 bases from J, with 10 bases between. The CDR3 DNA sequence: TGTGCCATCAGTGAGTCGACTGCCCTGAATCAGCCCCAGCATTTT. The encoded protein is CAISESTALNQPQHF.

The chain links TRBV30 to TRBJ2-1; D is uncertain. V gave up 3 bases and J gave up 9 bases, with 9 bases separating them. The CDR3 is 11 amino acids. Germline CDR1 GTSNPN, CDR2 SVGIG (reference sequence). For the CDR3, the DNA is TGTGCCTGGAGGGACCAACTTGAGCAGTTCTTC. This sequence encodes CAWRDQLEQFF. The full variable domain, completed using reference TRBV30 and TRBJ2-1, is SQTIHQWPATLVQPVGSPLSLECTVEGTSNPNLYWYRQAAGRGLQLLFYSVGIGQISSEVPQNLSASRPQDRQFILSSKKLLLSDSGFYLCAWRDQLEQFFGPGTRLTVL.

The chain has TRBV5-1 and TRBJ2-1; D uncertain. Trimming shortened V by 4 bases and J by 10 bases, and 12 bases separated the two germline ends. Germline V gives CDR1 SGHRS, CDR2 YFSETQ. CDR3 size: 12 residues. For the CDR3, the DNA is TGCGCCAGCAGCCGAGAGCTTGGGGAGCAGTTCTTC. Protein product: CASSRELGEQFF. Complete variable domain (other parts from reference TRBV5-1 and TRBJ2-1): KAGVTQTPRYLIKTRGQQVTLSCSPISGHRSVSWYQQTPGQGLQFLFEYFSETQRNKGNFPGRFSGRQFSNSRSEMNVSTLELGDSALYLCASSRELGEQFFGPGTRLTVL.

This clone was counted only a few times. The chain uses TRBV29-1 and TRBJ2-6; D call uncertain. V dropped 7 bases and J dropped 0 bases, with 10 bases sitting between them. Germline CDR1 reads SQVTM; CDR2 reads ANQGSEA. This CDR3 has 14 amino acids. Here the CDR3 reads CSALHPSGANVLTF. The CDR3 nucleotides read TGCAGCGCCTTACACCCCTCTGGGGCCAACGTCCTGACTTTC.

This clone was observed a few times. The chain recombines TRBV5-1 with TRBJ2-5; 7 bases line up with TRBD1. The CDR3 runs 14 residues. With 3 bases clipped from V and 2 bases from J, the junction kept 4 bases outside the gene matches. Germline V gives CDR1 SGHRS, CDR2 YFSETQ. The CDR3 region has the DNA TGCGCCAGCAGCTCCCGGACAGGTCAAGAGACCCAGTACTTC. Its translation is CASSSRTGQETQYF.

This clone has more than one count but fewer than ten. The chain uses TRBV5-4 and TRBJ1-4; 7 bases fit TRBD1. Germline CDR1 reads SGHNT; CDR2 reads YYREEE (reference sequence). J lost 5 bases, V lost 0 bases, and 1 base had no gene match. The CDR3 sequence is 14 residues long. The CDR3 region has the DNA TGTGCCAGCAGCTTGGGACAGGGAAATGAAAAACTGTTTTTT. Its protein is CASSLGQGNEKLFF.

The chain recombines TRBV28 with TRBJ2-1, with D possibly TRBD1 on 6 matching bases. The germline V gene has CDR1 MDHEN and CDR2 SYDVKM. The CDR3 consists of 13 residues. V lost 6 bases to trimming and J lost 9 bases, with 15 bases between them. In DNA, the CDR3 is TGTGCCAGCAGACAGGGTCCCGTCTTTGAGCAGTTCTTC. Translating gives CASRQGPVFEQFF.

The CDR3 bases are TGTGCCAGCAGTGGCCAGATAGTGGGGGTGAGGAATGGCTACACCTTC. Translation gives CASSGQIVGVRNGYTF. This chain joins TRBV6-1 and TRBJ1-2, with D possibly being TRBD1 (5 bases). V was pared by 4 bases and J by 6 bases, with 21 bases between. The CDR3 consists of 16 residues. In germline, CDR1 is MNHNS, CDR2 SASEGT.

The chain carries TRBV2 and TRBJ2-7; TRBD1 might be the D (6 bases). Per the germline V gene, CDR1 is SNHLY and CDR2 is FYNNEI. This CDR3 contains 14 residues. Trimming took off 7 bases at V and 6 bases at J, with 19 bases between the two ends. CDR3 sequence (DNA): TGTGCCAGCACCTCGGACAGCCAGAAGGGCGAGCAGTACTTC. The encoded protein is CASTSDSQKGEQYF.

As concerns this clone: Distinct nucleotide sequences in the sample also encode this CDR3. This chain connects TRBV10-3 to TRBJ1-1, with 7 bases fitting TRBD1. Germline V gene sequence: CDR1 ENHRY, CDR2 SYGVKD. The CDR3 is 12 residues long. The ends lost 11 bases at V and 0 bases at J; junction bases unmatched: 3. The CDR3 DNA is TGTGCCTCGGGACAGCTGAACACTGAAGCTTTCTTT. It is translated as CASGQLNTEAFF.

J is TRBJ2-5 and V is TRBV29-1, with D possibly being TRBD1 (6 bases). The V end lost 7 bases, the J end lost 7 bases, and 16 bases lay between the germline ends. This CDR3 has 12 residues. Germline lookup yields CDR1 SQVTM and CDR2 ANQGSEA. Written as DNA, the CDR3 is TGCAGCGGCCAGACAGTAGGGGGGACCCAGTACTTC. Its protein is CSGQTVGGTQYF.

In its sample, this clone was seen a few times. The chain has TRBV30 and TRBJ1-3; D possibly corresponds to TRBD1 (5 bases). The V end lost 2 bases, the J end lost 2 bases, and 13 bases lay between the germline ends. The length of the CDR3 is 15 residues. From germline, CDR1 is GTSNPN and CDR2 SVGIG (reference sequence). The CDR3 DNA follows: TGTGCCTGGAGTCGTTTTTCGGGGCCTGGAAACACCATATATTTT. It encodes CAWSRFSGPGNTIYF.